The present TCR beta chain was sequenced within a study of blood T cell repertoires in COVID-19. Turning to the study itself: COVID-19 samples, acute and convalescent, were from the United States, Italy and Spain. Nucleic acid was either cDNA or gDNA, and it came from T cells, B-cell-depleted T cells, or PBMCs.

How the authors handled the data: By means of reference gene primer amplification, nucleated cell counts were estimated. Here immunoSEQ multiplex PCR was the method, and the copy in TCRdb shows in-frame clones only, minus some. Clone size and the V and J calls come from that table; the DNA yielded D and trimming. Counted here are 200,000 to 300,000 clones, roughly nine tenths occurring once; the ten biggest clones make up 6% to 9%. This sequence originates from a man between 60 and 70 years old who had recovered from COVID-19. Sample: peripheral blood.

CDR3 amino acids: CASSNTGFTEAFF. The CDR3 DNA follows: TGCGCCAGCAGCAATACAGGGTTCACTGAAGCTTTCTTT. This chain connects TRBV5-1 to TRBJ1-1; TRBD1 is a possible D gene (6 bases). This CDR3 region has 13 residues. Germline CDR1 SGHRS, CDR2 YFSETQ. Trimming removed 4 bases at V and 4 bases at J, with 11 bases between.